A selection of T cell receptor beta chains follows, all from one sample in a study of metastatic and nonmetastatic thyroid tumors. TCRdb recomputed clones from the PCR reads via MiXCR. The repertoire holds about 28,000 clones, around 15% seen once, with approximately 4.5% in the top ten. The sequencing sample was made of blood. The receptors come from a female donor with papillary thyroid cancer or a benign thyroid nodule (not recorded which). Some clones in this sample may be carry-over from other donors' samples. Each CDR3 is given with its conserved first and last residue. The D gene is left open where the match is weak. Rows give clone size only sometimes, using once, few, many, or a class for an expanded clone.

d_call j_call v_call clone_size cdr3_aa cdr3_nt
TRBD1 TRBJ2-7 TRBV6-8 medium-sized CASSYCSGQGPTYEQYF TGTGCCAGCAGTTACTGTTCGGGACAGGGGCCCACCTACGAGCAGTACTTC
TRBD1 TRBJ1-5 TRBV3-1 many CASSLDRDQPQHF TGTGCCAGCAGCCTGGACAGGGATCAGCCCCAGCATTTT
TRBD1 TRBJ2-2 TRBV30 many CAWSKDRGVGELFF TGTGCCTGGAGTAAGGACAGGGGGGTCGGGGAGCTGTTTTTT
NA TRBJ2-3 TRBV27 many CASSLSDSGTDTQYF TGTGCCAGCAGTTTATCAGATAGCGGCACAGATACGCAGTATTTT
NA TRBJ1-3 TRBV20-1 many CSAREASRSGNTIYF TGCAGTGCTAGAGAGGCAAGCCGCTCCGGAAACACCATATATTTT
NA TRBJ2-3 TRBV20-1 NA CSAVPWRGSTHTQYF TGCAGTGCAGTGCCTTGGCGGGGAAGCACACATACGCAGTATTTT
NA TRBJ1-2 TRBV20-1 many CSAPSLDGLYGYTF TGCAGTGCCCCATCCCTGGACGGACTCTATGGCTACACCTTC
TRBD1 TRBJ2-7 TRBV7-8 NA CASRRGTGTYEQYF TGTGCCAGCAGGAGAGGGACAGGTACCTACGAGCAGTACTTC
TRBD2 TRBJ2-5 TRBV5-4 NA CASSSPLGGGTQETQYF TGTGCCAGCAGCTCACCACTCGGGGGGGGAACCCAAGAGACCCAGTACTTC
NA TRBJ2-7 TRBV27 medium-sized CASKDRAYEQYF TGTGCCAGCAAGGACAGAGCCTACGAGCAGTACTTC
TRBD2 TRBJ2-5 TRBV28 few CASSLISGLAGEKETQYF TGTGCCAGCAGTTTGATTTCGGGGCTAGCGGGGGAGAAAGAGACCCAGTACTTC
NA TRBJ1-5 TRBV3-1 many CASSQGGRGGNQPQHF TGTGCCAGCAGCCAAGGGGGTCGGGGCGGCAATCAGCCCCAGCATTTT
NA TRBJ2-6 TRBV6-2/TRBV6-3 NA CASALQGGGANVLTF TGTGCCAGCGCTCTACAGGGTGGGGGGGCCAACGTCCTGACTTTC
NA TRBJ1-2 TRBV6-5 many CASSYSAGNYGYTF TGTGCCAGCAGTTACTCAGCGGGAAACTATGGCTACACCTTC
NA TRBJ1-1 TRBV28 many CASSLLNSHMNTEAFF TGTGCCAGCAGTTTATTGAACAGCCACATGAACACTGAAGCTTTCTTT
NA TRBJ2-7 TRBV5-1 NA CASSLGYEQYF TGCGCCAGCAGCTTGGGATACGAGCAGTACTTC
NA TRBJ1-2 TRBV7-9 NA CASGYGEEMSGYTF TGTGCCAGCGGTTACGGGGAAGAAATGTCTGGCTACACCTTC
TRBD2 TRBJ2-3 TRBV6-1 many CASRGGTSGGGGTDTQYF TGTGCCAGCAGAGGGGGGACTAGCGGGGGGGGGGGCACAGATACGCAGTATTTT
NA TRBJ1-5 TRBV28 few CASSLGRSHQPQHF TGTGCCAGCAGTCTGGGACGCAGTCATCAGCCCCAGCATTTT
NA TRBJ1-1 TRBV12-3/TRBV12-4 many CASRRVTSEAFF TGTGCCAGCCGCAGGGTTACGTCTGAAGCTTTCTTT
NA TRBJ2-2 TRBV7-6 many CASSLGRGLTGELFF TGTGCCAGCAGCTTAGGGCGGGGGCTAACCGGGGAGCTGTTTTTT
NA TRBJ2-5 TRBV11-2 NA CASSLDRETQYF TGTGCCAGCAGCTTAGATCGGGAGACCCAGTACTTC
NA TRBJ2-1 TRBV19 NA CASRLSEISYNEQFF TGTGCCAGTAGGTTAAGCGAGATTTCCTACAATGAGCAGTTCTTC
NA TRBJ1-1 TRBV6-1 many CASSPDGQNTEAFF TGTGCCAGCAGTCCCGACGGACAGAACACTGAAGCTTTCTTT
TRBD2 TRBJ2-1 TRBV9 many CASSPRGGLNEQFF TGTGCCAGCAGCCCGAGGGGAGGGTTGAATGAGCAGTTCTTC
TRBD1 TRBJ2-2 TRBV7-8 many CASSGGTGGTGELFF TGTGCCAGCAGCGGCGGGACAGGGGGGACTGGGGAGCTGTTTTTT
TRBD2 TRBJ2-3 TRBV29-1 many CSVEGLAGIFTDTQYF TGCAGCGTTGAAGGGCTAGCGGGTATATTCACAGATACGCAGTATTTT
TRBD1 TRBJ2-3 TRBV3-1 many CASSQDGTGGADTQYF TGTGCCAGCAGCCAAGACGGGACAGGGGGCGCAGATACGCAGTATTTT
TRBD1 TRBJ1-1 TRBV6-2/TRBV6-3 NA CASNFQGATEAFF TGTGCCAGCAATTTTCAGGGGGCGACTGAAGCTTTCTTT
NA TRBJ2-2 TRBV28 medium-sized CASTKNGVGNTGELFF TGTGCCAGCACCAAAAATGGCGTGGGGAACACCGGGGAGCTGTTTTTT
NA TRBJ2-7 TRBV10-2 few CASRGIGGLRDEQYF TGCGCCAGCAGGGGGATTGGGGGCTTACGGGACGAGCAGTACTTC
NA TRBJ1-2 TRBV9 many CASSVRAGVYYGYTF TGTGCCAGCAGCGTAAGGGCAGGGGTATACTATGGCTACACCTTC
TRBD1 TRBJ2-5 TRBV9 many CASSGYGTVEGETQYF TGTGCCAGCAGCGGGTACGGGACAGTCGAGGGGGAGACCCAGTACTTC
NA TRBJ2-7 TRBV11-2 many CASSSGPGPYEQYF TGTGCCAGCAGCTCCGGACCGGGCCCCTACGAGCAGTACTTC
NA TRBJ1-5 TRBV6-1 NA CASGAVGVQTQHF TGTGCCAGCGGGGCAGTGGGGGTCCAGACCCAGCATTTT
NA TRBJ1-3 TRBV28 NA CANMLNRGKTIYF TGTGCCAACATGTTAAATCGGGGGAAAACCATATATTTT
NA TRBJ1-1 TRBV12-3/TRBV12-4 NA CVSRETCLYTEAFF TGTGTCAGCAGAGAGACATGCCTCTACACTGAAGCTTTCTTT
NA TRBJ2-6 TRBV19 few CASSTQGSGANVLTF TGTGCCAGTAGCACACAGGGCTCTGGGGCCAACGTCCTGACTTTC
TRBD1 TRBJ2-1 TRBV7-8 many CASDRGQAYNEQFF TGTGCCAGCGATCGGGGACAGGCTTACAATGAGCAGTTCTTC
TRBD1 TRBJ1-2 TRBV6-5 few CASSPNLAGGLFGYGYTF TGTGCCAGCAGCCCGAATCTGGCAGGGGGCCTTTTTGGCTATGGCTACACCTTC
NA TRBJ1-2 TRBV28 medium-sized CASSLLNYGYTF TGTGCCAGCAGTTTACTAAACTATGGCTACACCTTC
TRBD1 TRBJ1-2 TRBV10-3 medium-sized CAISGDRAFGYTF TGTGCCATCAGTGGGGACAGGGCTTTTGGCTACACCTTC
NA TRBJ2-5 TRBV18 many CASSLSAPPETQYF TGTGCCAGCTCACTTTCGGCACCCCCAGAGACCCAGTACTTC
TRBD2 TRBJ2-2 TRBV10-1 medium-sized CASSTGLAPGELFF TGCGCCAGCAGTACGGGACTAGCGCCCGGGGAGCTGTTTTTT
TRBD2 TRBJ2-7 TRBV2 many CASSEVRLAGEQYF TGTGCCAGCAGTGAAGTGCGACTAGCGGGCGAGCAGTACTTC
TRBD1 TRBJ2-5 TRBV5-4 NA CASSLEGTGRQTQYF TGTGCCAGCAGCTTGGAGGGGACAGGGAGGCAGACCCAGTACTTC
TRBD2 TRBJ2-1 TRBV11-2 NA CASSFSGGRSNEQFF TGTGCCAGCAGCTTCTCGGGGGGGCGTAGTAATGAGCAGTTCTTC
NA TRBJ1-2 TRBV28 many CASSFGAGGLGYTF TGTGCCAGCAGTTTTGGCGCGGGAGGTCTTGGCTACACCTTC
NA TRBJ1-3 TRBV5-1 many CASSLASGTSNSGNTIYF TGCGCCAGCAGCTTGGCCTCCGGGACTTCTAACTCTGGAAACACCATATATTTT
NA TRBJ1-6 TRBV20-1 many CSATSAGNSPLHF TGCAGTGCTACTTCTGCAGGGAATTCACCCCTCCACTTT
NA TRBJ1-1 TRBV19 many CASSLEAGEAFF TGTGCCAGTAGTTTAGAAGCGGGCGAAGCTTTCTTT
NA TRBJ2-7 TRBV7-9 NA CASSFAGAVEQYF TGTGCCAGCAGCTTCGCAGGGGCCGTCGAGCAGTACTTC